This TCR beta chain was observed in a study of blood T cell repertoires in COVID-19. As processed by the authors: Reference gene primers were amplified, and this amplification served to estimate nucleated cell counts. Measured with immunoSEQ multiplex PCR; TCRdb has only the in-frame clones, and not every one. V and J calls and clone size are those listed in that table; D and trimming were worked out from the DNA. The table records over 150,000 clones, around 84% of them present only once. The TCR comes from a man in his 60s with COVID-19, enrolled during active disease. Sequencing used peripheral blood.

The CDR3 sequence is CASSLGQSHEQYF. The CDR3, as DNA: TGTGCCAGCAGCTTAGGACAGTCCCACGAGCAGTACTTC. The chain employs TRBV7-9 and TRBJ2-7; the D gene is possibly TRBD1 (5 bases). The germline CDR1 and CDR2 sequences are SEHNR and FQNEAQ (reference sequence). This CDR3 comprises 13 residues. V was shortened by 1 base and J by 5 bases, with 9 bases between the two germline ends.